Below, 3 T cell receptor beta chains from the same sample are listed, as sequenced in a study of cytomegalovirus exposure and HLA in healthy donors. Data came from immunoSEQ multiplex PCR; TCRdb stores just in-frame clones and leaves some out. In the table there are 150,000 or so clones, 89% of which are singletons. The source material was PBMCs. The receptors derive from a woman younger than 30 in good health and CMV-seropositive.

The rearrangement uses TRBV19 and TRBJ1-2; 10 bases line up with TRBD1. The V gene end was trimmed by 4 bases and the J gene end by 4 bases; junction bases not matched to a gene: 3. The CDR3 covers 14 residues. Germline V lookup: CDR1 LNHDA, CDR2 SQIVND (reference sequence). The CDR3 region has the DNA TGTGCCAGTAGTAGCCGGGACAGGGGCTATGGCTACACCTTC. Its protein is CASSSRDRGYGYTF.

This clone came up once. V is TRBV28 and J is TRBJ2-7; 9 bases are a match to TRBD1. The CDR3 runs to 17 residues. J was trimmed by 4 bases and V by 5 bases; bases with no gene match: 15. Germline V gene sequence: CDR1 MDHEN, CDR2 SYDVKM. CDR3 amino acids: CASSPRKGDRAFYEQYF. CDR3 bases: TGTGCCAGCAGTCCTAGAAAGGGGGACAGGGCCTTTTACGAGCAGTACTTC.

V and J are TRBV5-8 and TRBJ1-5; D remains unclear. The CDR3 is 14 amino acids. The V and J ends lost 4 bases and 3 bases respectively, with 11 bases between them. Germline loops: CDR1 SGHTS, CDR2 YDEGEE. This CDR3 reads CASSPPGLNQPQHF. For the CDR3, the DNA is TGTGCCAGCAGCCCCCCTGGCCTCAATCAGCCCCAGCATTTT. The variable domain in full, with the rest retrieved from reference TRBV5-8 and TRBJ1-5, is EAGVTQSPTHLIKTRGQQATLRCSPISGHTSVYWYQQALGLGLQFLLWYDEGEERNRGNFPPRFSGRQFPNYSSELNVNALELEDSALYLCASSPPGLNQPQHFGDGTRLSIL.